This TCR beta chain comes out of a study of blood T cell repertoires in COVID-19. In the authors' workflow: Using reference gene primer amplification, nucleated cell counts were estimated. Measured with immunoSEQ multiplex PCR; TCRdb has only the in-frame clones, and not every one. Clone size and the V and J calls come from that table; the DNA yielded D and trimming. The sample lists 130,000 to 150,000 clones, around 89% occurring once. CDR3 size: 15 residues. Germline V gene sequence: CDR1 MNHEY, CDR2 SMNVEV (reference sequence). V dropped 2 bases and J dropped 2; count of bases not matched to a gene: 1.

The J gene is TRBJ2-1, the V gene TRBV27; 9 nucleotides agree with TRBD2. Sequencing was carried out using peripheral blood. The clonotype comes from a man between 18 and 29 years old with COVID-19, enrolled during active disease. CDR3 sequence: CASSLGGRAYNEQFF. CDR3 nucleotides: TGTGCCAGCAGTTTAGGCGGGAGGGCCTACAATGAGCAGTTCTTC.